The following is a T cell receptor (beta chain) sequence with its context. Trimming stripped 3 bases from V and 2 bases from J, with 8 bases between. This CDR3 has 14 residues. A quantity of about 0.5 to 1 ug RNA underwent reverse transcription using random hexamers. TCRdb itself ran the immunoSEQ multiplex PCR reads through MiXCR, one entry per CDR3 protein. Seen here are about 130,000 distinct CDR3 sequences, around 94% observed once, and the top ten hold 0.065% to 0.09%. The data stem from a study of CD8 T cells in Susac syndrome. The gene calls are TRBV12-3 or TRBV12-4 and TRBJ2-4, with D unclear. The sequenced material came from CD4+ T cells from PBMCs. This receptor was identified in a human donor in good health. CDR3 sequence reads: CASSFRRSKNIQYF. The CDR3 DNA sequence: TGTGCCAGCAGTTTCCGGCGGTCCAAAAACATTCAGTACTTC.